This T cell receptor beta chain was sequenced during a study of a mutant IDH1 vaccine in newly diagnosed glioma. Study-wide background: The initiation of vaccination occurred 4-6 weeks after radiotherapy alone, or with temozolomide cycles.

Time point of the sample: week 23, last vaccination. Every single dose of the vaccine, 300 ug of mutant IDH1 20-mer peptide, came with topical imiquimod. Data came from immunoSEQ multiplex PCR; TCRdb stores just in-frame clones and leaves some out. The table shows approximately 45,000 clones, with under 95% occurring only once. Comments on this clone: The antigen remains undetermined.

The CDR3 is 10 residues long. The germline V gene encodes CDR1 DFQATT and CDR2 SNEGSKA (reference sequence). V was clipped by 2 bases and J by 10 bases, with 7 bases between them. This TCR derives from a man in his forties or fifties with glioma. The sample was PBMCs, taken from a glioma patient whose treatment included an IDH1 peptide vaccine. The V call is TRBV20-1, the J call TRBJ2-3; D gene uncertain. CDR3 residues: CSARLESQYF. CDR3 sequence (DNA): TGCAGTGCTAGACTAGAGTCGCAGTATTTT.